This entry features one T cell receptor beta chain sequence. Its recognized antigen is unknown. No base quality values were provided; no much bigger clone lies one nucleotide off. The sample comes from a study of a mutant IDH1 vaccine in newly diagnosed glioma (dated by TCRdb to the early 2020s). Some background on the complete study: Of the roughly 31 treated patients, about 60% were male and about 40% were female, and the mean age was about 40 years. Before enrollment, patients had received standard therapy of radiotherapy alone, temozolomide alone, or radiochemotherapy with temozolomide; most received the combination. Peripheral blood was collected at six visits: V03 (baseline), V05, V07, V10, V12 and V13. Longitudinal TCRB deep sequencing was done for 25 treated patients, wherever samples were available for exploratory analyses.

The intended sense of this specimen's time point label: baseline, week 1 (first vaccination visit). Taken with the paper, the label for treatment or condition translates to: pre-vaccination baseline after standard-of-care therapy. The donors had newly diagnosed IDH1-mutant astrocytomas of WHO grade 3 or 4 that showed loss of nuclear ATRX. The samples were drawn from NOA16, a multicentre, single-arm, open-label phase I trial in Germany that tested a mutant IDH1 peptide vaccine in humans for the first time. Visit V03 blood draws served as the baseline sample for immunogenicity testing. Genomic DNA for TCRB sequencing was extracted from EDTA blood using the DNeasy Blood and Tissue Kit. Trimming costs V 8 bases and J 4 bases, and their ends lie 15 bases apart. Reading the germline V gene (reference sequence) gives CDR1 SEHNR and CDR2 FQNEAQ. The CDR3 starts with the cysteine, ends with the phenylalanine, and has 14 residues. CDR3 DNA is the only sequence kept; it has 42 bases, read in frame from the first base.

General findings and caveats noted by the study authors: Immune responses induced by the vaccine were seen in over 90% of patients across multiple MHC alleles. Changes in the top peripheral T cell clonotypes picked up by TCRB sequencing did not appear to be linked to pseudoprogression. The authors stated that sample limitations prevented analyses of patient blood samples from being reproduced. Selection of PBMC samples for TCRB deep sequencing was based on availability.

The library was made by the immunoSEQ multiplex PCR assay. Rearranged TCR beta chain sequences were amplified with the hsTCRB Kit following the manufacturer's protocol. TCRB libraries were sequenced on an Illumina MiSeq. The authors processed their data as follows. Demultiplexing, trimming and gene mapping were performed with the kit vendor's proprietary platform. TCRdb took this table from immuneACCESS and kept in-frame rearrangements with V and J called. Such tables lack part of the clones; where checked against another copy, unresolved V genes explain under half of the gap, and the rest is unexplained. That table furnishes V, J and clone size, whereas the DNA furnished D and trimming. This sample has 50,000 to 65,000 clones in its table, and over 65% of those were observed once. Roughly 1.9% of the sample is held by the ten biggest clonotypes.

The origin of this receptor is a middle-aged woman with glioma. The sample in question was PBMCs, obtained from a glioma patient treated with radiotherapy, temozolomide or both. The chain joins TRBV7-9 to TRBJ1-3, with no confidently assigned D gene. The base sequence is TGTGCCAGCTCCGACCGCGGGGTGGGAAACACCATATATTTT. It is translated as CASSDRGVGNTIYF.